Sequencing of this TCR beta chain was carried out in a study of shared clonotypes between healthy human individuals. Study details: Three CD4 naive, three CD4 memory, two CD8 naive and one CD8 memory plate were used per donor.

Genomic DNA (from each subset) was split evenly across several immunoSEQ plates. The protocol was immunoSEQ multiplex PCR, while the TCRdb copy is restricted to in-frame clones and leaves out a portion. The table has about 2.1 million clones, around 93% seen once. The naive CD8 subset, CD45RO-negative cells positively selected for CCR7, excluded terminally differentiated effector memory CD45RA+ cells. The CDR3 extends over 14 amino acids. V lost 3 bases and J lost 4, with 12 bases in between. CDR1 is MNHEY and CDR2 is SMNVEV in the germline V gene (reference sequence). The chain recombines TRBV27 with TRBJ1-1, with D tentatively TRBD1 (5 bases). Sequenced input: naive CD8+ T cells from PBMCs. The source is a man aged 18-30 years in good health. Some clones in this sample may be carry-over from other donors' samples. CDR3 nucleotide sequence: TGTGCCAGCAGTTTTGGGGCAGGGATCACTGAAGCTTTCTTT. It translates to CASSFGAGITEAFF.